This TCR beta chain was sequenced during a study of cytomegalovirus exposure and HLA in healthy donors. The wider study: In a previous analysis, some 110 million unique TCR beta sequences were found from some 200 million T cells. The study's findings and limits: Among donors in an Asian-associated ancestry cluster, a later analysis reportedly found fewer N-insertions than the roughly 680-donor mean. Apparent HLA restriction characterized most CMV-associated TCR beta chains in a later analysis. Across donors, sequencing depth was assumed by presence/absence analyses to be roughly uniform.

PCR used 60 Vbeta primers and 13 Jbeta primers. The repertoire was sequenced with immunoSEQ multiplex PCR; TCRdb's copy has only in-frame clones and lacks some. The sample consists of approximately 160,000 clones, approximately 67% of them appearing once. This clone was detected only a few times. Its antigen remains unknown. The CDR3 length is 21 residues. The V and J ends lost 0 bases and 0 bases respectively, with 21 bases between them. Sequenced material: PBMCs. This clonotype was sampled from a woman in her late teens or twenties in good health and CMV-seropositive. The chain joins TRBV23-1 to TRBJ2-6, with D perhaps TRBD1 (6 bases). TRBV23-1 is classed as an ORF, of uncertain function. CDR3 protein: CASSQSNIAGQLDSGANVLTF. The CDR3 bases are TGCGCCAGCAGTCAATCGAATATCGCAGGACAGCTAGACTCTGGGGCCAACGTCCTGACTTTC.